This TCR beta chain was identified during a study of a mutant IDH1 vaccine in newly diagnosed glioma. The assay was immunoSEQ multiplex PCR, and TCRdb's table has in-frame clones only and misses some. The sample holds around 100,000 clones, just under 90% seen once. To note about this clone: The antigen remains unidentified.

Stated time point: week 47, end of study. With topical imiquimod, each dose of the vaccine consisted of 300 ug of mutant IDH1 20-mer peptide. This clonotype originated in a woman in her forties or fifties with glioma. Sample: PBMCs, taken from a glioma patient whose treatment included an IDH1 peptide vaccine.

CDR3 sequence (DNA): TGTGCCACCAGCAGAGGGGGAGGGAGTAGTTCCGGGGAGCTGTTTTTT. This sequence encodes CATSRGGGSSSGELFF. The chain carries TRBV15 and TRBJ2-2; 7 bases are a match to TRBD2. In germline, CDR1 is LNHNV, CDR2 YYDKDF (reference sequence). The V gene end was trimmed by 1 base and the J gene end by 6 bases; junction bases not matched to a gene: 8. The CDR3 runs 16 residues.